This T cell receptor beta chain was recovered during a study of technical replicates of blood from a handful of donors. The CDR3 length is 15 residues. V was cut by 5 bases and J by 1 base, with 12 bases left in between. Germline-derived CDR1 and CDR2 are MNHNY and SVGAGI (reference sequence). The repertoire was sequenced with immunoSEQ multiplex PCR; TCRdb's copy has only in-frame clones and lacks some. The sample holds around 79,000 clones; roughly nine tenths are singletons and the top ten take 0.25%. The sample consisted of T cells isolated from PBMCs. J is TRBJ2-1 and V is TRBV6-6; D remains unclear. The TCR was taken from a human donor in good health. The CDR3 region has the DNA TGTGCCAGCAGTCCAACAACACCTTCCTACAATGAGCAGTTCTTC. Protein: CASSPTTPSYNEQFF.